This T cell receptor (beta chain) was captured in a study of Ad26.COV2.S vaccination and SARS-CoV-2 variants. Some clones are missing from TCRdb's copy, which holds only in-frame ones; the method was immunoSEQ multiplex PCR. The table lists a few hundred thousand clones, approximately 90% of them singletons. Specified treatment: around 19 received Ad26.COV2.S at low or high dose, single or two shots; roughly five received placebo; per-sample allocation not given. Sampling was performed 63 days after the first vaccine or placebo injection. Germline lookup yields CDR1 MGHRA and CDR2 YSYEKL. Trimming took 1 base from V and 2 from J, leaving 12 bases between them. This CDR3 has 16 amino acids.

This clonotype was sampled from a person aged 18-60 years who received the Ad26.COV2.S COVID-19 vaccine or a placebo. This chain connects TRBV4-1 to TRBJ1-5, with D hard to call. This sample comprised peripheral blood, obtained in a trial of Ad26.COV2.S vaccine versus placebo. DNA of the CDR3: TGCGCCAGCAGCCAAGGGGCCATGGCCCGCAATCAGCCCCAGCATTTT. Residues: CASSQGAMARNQPQHF.